A single sample gave rise to the 20 T cell receptor beta chains below, sequenced in a study of T cells after posttransplantation cyclophosphamide. The protocol was immunoSEQ multiplex PCR, while the TCRdb copy is restricted to in-frame clones and leaves out a portion. The table records 25,000 to 40,000 clones, about 91% of them present only once. The naive gate required viable CD3+CD4+ or CD3+CD8+ cells with CCR7+CD45RA+CD45RO-CD95-CD27+CD28+ phenotype. Sequenced input: naive CD4+ T cells sorted from blood. Receptor source: a man aged 25-45 years in good health and a related stem cell transplant donor.

The chain carries TRBV13 and TRBJ1-3; D gene unclear. Trimming left V 5 bases short and J 0 bases short, with 8 bases between. Per germline, CDR1 PRHDT and CDR2 FYEKMQ (reference sequence). The CDR3 consists of 14 residues. The CDR3 loop is CASSPVRSGNTIYF. The DNA of the CDR3 is TGTGCCAGCAGCCCGGTACGCTCTGGAAACACCATATATTTT.

This chain joins TRBV11-3 and TRBJ2-7; TRBD1 matches at 8 bases. The length of the CDR3 is 15 residues. Germline V gene lookup returns CDR1 SGHNT and CDR2 YENEEA. V trimming: 5 bases; J trimming: 1 base; junction bases outside the gene matches: 7. The CDR3 DNA follows: TGTGCCAGCAGCCCTGGGACAGGTTTTTCCTACGAGCAGTACTTC. This gives the protein CASSPGTGFSYEQYF. The whole variable domain, remainder taken from reference TRBV11-3 and TRBJ2-7, is EAGVVQSPRYKIIEKKQPVAFWCNPISGHNTLYWYLQNLGQGPELLIRYENEEAVDDSQLPKDRFSAERLKGVDSTLKIQPAELGDSAVYLCASSPGTGFSYEQYFGPGTRLTVT.

This rearrangement joins TRBV5-1 to TRBJ1-4, with 8 bases that match TRBD1. The CDR3 has 13 residues. Per germline, CDR1 SGHRS and CDR2 YFSETQ. The V and J ends lost 7 bases and 4 bases, in that order; junction bases with no gene match: 3. CDR3 protein: CASSTGVNEKLFF. The CDR3 DNA reads as TGCGCCAGCTCGACAGGGGTTAATGAAAAACTGTTTTTT.

The sample holds a few counts of this clone. The chain has TRBV7-2 and TRBJ2-3; 7 nucleotides agree with TRBD1. The CDR3 has 13 amino acids. Germline CDR1 and CDR2: SGHTA and FQGNSA. Germline trimming cut 2 bases from V and 7 bases from J; bases unmatched to any gene: 3. CDR3 in amino acids: CASSLKGAHTQYF. DNA of the CDR3: TGTGCCAGCAGCTTAAAGGGGGCCCATACGCAGTATTTT.

J is TRBJ2-7 and V is TRBV18; 7 nucleotides match TRBD1. The CDR3 has 14 amino acids. With V trimmed by 0 bases and J by 13 bases, 12 bases remained unmatched. The V gene's germline CDR1 is KGHSH and CDR2 LQKENI. The CDR3: CASSPPDRRQSFYF. DNA of the CDR3: TGTGCCAGCTCACCACCGGACAGGAGGCAGAGCTTCTACTTC.

This clone was picked up a small number of times. The chain is built from TRBV2 and TRBJ2-7; unclear D gene. The germline V and J ends were trimmed by 2 bases and 3 bases, with 11 bases remaining between them. CDR1 is SNHLY, CDR2 FYNNEI, per germline. The length of the CDR3 is 14 residues. CDR3 coding DNA: TGTGCCAGCAGTGAAAAAGGAGCCAACTACGAGCAGTACTTC. This codes for CASSEKGANYEQYF.

This clone occurred once. The chain uses TRBV5-1 and TRBJ2-5, with D tentatively TRBD1 (6 bases). The CDR3 extends over 14 amino acids. The V gene lost 5 bases and the J gene lost 1 base, with 12 bases spanning the gap. Germline values: CDR1 SGHRS, CDR2 YFSETQ. The CDR3, as DNA: TGCGCCAGCAGTTCGACAGGTCGCCAAGAGACCCAGTACTTC. Translating it yields CASSSTGRQETQYF.

This clone appeared a few times. This chain links TRBV6-6 with TRBJ2-1; possible D gene TRBD1, 6 bases. V lost 2 bases to trimming and J lost 7 bases, with 18 bases between them. The CDR3 is 16 residues long. Germline CDR1 reads MNHNY; CDR2 reads SVGAGI (reference sequence). The CDR3 spells CASSYLRGEGGNEQFF. Written as DNA, the CDR3 is TGTGCCAGCAGTTACCTCAGGGGCGAAGGTGGGAATGAGCAGTTCTTC.

The genes are TRBV9 and TRBJ1-1, with TRBD1 as a possible D gene (5 bases). Germline V lookup: CDR1 SGDLS, CDR2 YYNGEE. CDR3 length: 14 amino acids. The ends were cut back, 4 bases at V and 4 bases at J, with 14 bases in the middle. In DNA, the CDR3 is TGTGCCAGCAGCCCTCAGGGTGAGAGCACTGAAGCTTTCTTT. This sequence encodes CASSPQGESTEAFF.

The V call is TRBV7-3, the J call TRBJ1-2, with a tentative D call TRBD1 (6 bases). CDR1 and CDR2 (germline): SGHTA, FQGTGA. V lost 2 bases, J lost 1 base, and 11 bases lay in between. The CDR3 consists of 15 residues. CDR3 sequence reads: CASSLSGTLNYGYTF. The DNA of the CDR3 is TGTGCCAGCAGCTTATCCGGGACACTTAACTATGGCTACACCTTC.

V and J are TRBV19 and TRBJ2-5, with 10 bases aligning to TRBD2. The junction had 9 bases not matched to a gene; V was cut back by 3 bases and J by 5 bases. CDR3 length equals 16 residues. CDR1 and CDR2 from the germline V gene are LNHDA and SQIVND (reference sequence). Written as DNA, the CDR3 is TGTGCCAGTAGTATTGGGGAGGGACTAGCGAGGGAGACCCAGTACTTC. Residues: CASSIGEGLARETQYF.

The gene calls are TRBV7-2 and TRBJ2-4; 10 bases agree with TRBD1. The ends lost 2 bases at V and 8 bases at J; junction bases unmatched: 9. CDR1 SGHTA and CDR2 FQGNSA come from the germline V gene. The CDR3 contains 16 residues. The CDR3 protein is CASSLSGTGDLDIQYF. CDR3 nucleotide sequence: TGTGCCAGCAGCTTATCGGGGACAGGGGATTTAGACATTCAGTACTTC.

The chain couples TRBV28 to TRBJ1-1; D unresolved. Trimming removed 2 bases at V and 0 bases at J, with 19 bases between. Germline values: CDR1 MDHEN, CDR2 SYDVKM. CDR3 size: 18 residues. CDR3 coding DNA: TGTGCCAGCAGTTTAAGTCCTATAGGAGTCTACATGAACACTGAAGCTTTCTTT. It yields the protein CASSLSPIGVYMNTEAFF.

The rearrangement joins TRBV19 to TRBJ1-4, with TRBD1 as a possible D gene (6 bases). This CDR3 region has 15 residues. In germline, CDR1 is LNHDA, CDR2 SQIVND (reference sequence). Trimming shortened V by 0 bases and J by 4 bases, and 9 bases separated the two germline ends. The CDR3 DNA follows: TGTGCCAGTAGTATAGACCGGGACAATAATGAAAAACTGTTTTTT. Translating gives CASSIDRDNNEKLFF.

This clone was picked up one time. The V gene is TRBV5-1, the J gene TRBJ2-3; 8 positions match TRBD2. The germline CDR1 and CDR2 sequences are SGHRS and YFSETQ. The CDR3 has 15 amino acids. V gave up 4 bases and J gave up 6 bases; unmatched junction bases: 10. CDR3 DNA sequence: TGCGCCAGCAGCATTACCGGACTAGCTCCGGATACGCAGTATTTT. Protein product: CASSITGLAPDTQYF.

This sequence joins TRBV29-1 and TRBJ1-1; D is ambiguous. CDR3 length: 12 amino acids. Looked up from germline, CDR1 is SQVTM and CDR2 is ANQGSEA. V was clipped by 6 bases and J by 11 bases, with 19 bases between them. DNA for the CDR3: TGCAGCGTGGCTGGGAAGACCGGAGGGGCTTTCTTT. Protein sequence: CSVAGKTGGAFF.

CDR3 coding DNA: TGCGCCAGCAGCTTGAACACGCTGAACACTGAAGCTTTCTTT. Translated: CASSLNTLNTEAFF. This chain links TRBV5-1 with TRBJ1-1; no reliable D call. Trimming left V 1 base short and J 0 bases short, with 7 bases between. The length of the CDR3 is 14 residues. Per the germline V gene, CDR1 is SGHRS and CDR2 is YFSETQ.

The CDR3 loop is CASSAPSGPTTDTQYF. The CDR3, as DNA: TGTGCCAGCAGTGCCCCTAGCGGGCCAACCACAGATACGCAGTATTTT. The V and J genes are TRBV28 and TRBJ2-3; 8 nucleotides match TRBD2. Germline trimming cut 5 bases from V and 2 bases from J; bases unmatched to any gene: 9. This CDR3 is 16 amino acids long. Germline CDR1 and CDR2: MDHEN and SYDVKM.

This clone was found a few times. The chain couples TRBV7-9 to TRBJ1-3, with D unclear. CDR1 and CDR2 from the germline V gene are SEHNR and FQNEAQ (reference sequence). V lost 6 bases and J 0 bases, leaving 6 bases between the germline ends. The length of the CDR3 is 13 residues. The CDR3 sequence is CASRQSSGNTIYF. DNA for the CDR3: TGTGCCAGCAGACAAAGCTCTGGAAACACCATATATTTT.

The V call is TRBV5-6, the J call TRBJ2-7; D is possibly TRBD1 (6 bases). The CDR3 is 13 amino acids. V was cut by 2 bases and J by 3 bases, with 9 bases left in between. CDR1 and CDR2 from the germline V gene are SGHDT and YYEEEE. CDR3 DNA: TGTGCCAGCAGCTTCACAGGGTTCTACGAGCAGTACTTC. Amino acids: CASSFTGFYEQYF.